Below are 21 T cell receptor beta chains sequenced from a single sample in a study of blood T cells in healthy people across ages. The second PCR ran about 6 to 12 cycles with a sample-barcoded 5' primer and J-beta primers. TCRdb passed the 5' RACE reads through MiXCR, listing each CDR3 protein once. The table has 630,000 or so distinct CDR3 sequences, approximately 31% seen once. Input material: blood. Receptors originate from a woman of 80 years or more in good health.

This clonotype was seen a handful of times. The J gene is TRBJ1-1, the V gene TRBV7-3, with TRBD1 as a possible D gene (5 bases). Germline V gene data show CDR1 as SGHTA and CDR2 as FQGTGA. Trimming removed 0 bases from V and 5 bases from J, with 10 bases in between. This CDR3 has 14 amino acids. DNA for the CDR3: TGTGCCAGCAGCTTAACGCATGGGGGGACTGAAGCTTTCTTT. Its protein product is CASSLTHGGTEAFF. Full variable domain (rest looked up from reference TRBV7-3 and TRBJ1-1): GAGVSQTPSNKVTEKGKYVELRCDPISGHTALYWYRQSLGQGPEFLIYFQGTGAADDSGLPNDRFFAVRPEGSVSTLKIQRTERGDSAVYLCASSLTHGGTEAFFGQGTRLTVV.

In the case of this clonotype: Likely a read error: the CDR3 ends without its conserved phenylalanine or tryptophan. This chain links TRBV5-1 with TRBJ2-3, with a tentative D call TRBD2 (6 bases). This CDR3 has 15 residues. Trimming cost V 5 bases and J 0 bases, with 13 bases left between them. CDR1 and CDR2 (germline): SGHRS, YFSETQ. The CDR3 loop is CASRSGGESTDTQYL. DNA of the CDR3: TGCGCCAGCAGGTCCGGAGGGGAGAGCACAGATACGCAGTATTTG.

This clonotype was seen at least ten times. The chain is built from TRBV6-5 and TRBJ1-2; unclear D gene. The V end was cut by 6 bases, the J end by 5 bases, with 19 bases between. CDR3 length: 15 residues. Germline CDR1 reads MNHEY; CDR2 reads SVGAGI. CDR3 nucleotide sequence: TGTGCCAGCAGCTCCTCAGGAGGTTTGGGTTATGGCTACACCTTC. Amino acid sequence: CASSSSGGLGYGYTF.

This clonotype has more than one count but fewer than ten. The chain is built from TRBV7-9 and TRBJ1-2; TRBD1 matches at 9 bases. Germline values: CDR1 SEHNR, CDR2 FQNEAQ (reference sequence). The V and J ends lost 5 bases and 4 bases, in that order; junction bases with no gene match: 11. The CDR3 is made up of 16 amino acids. The CDR3 nucleotides read TGTGCCAGCAGCCCCCAATCGGGACAGGGAGGCTATGGCTACACCTTC. Translated, it gives CASSPQSGQGGYGYTF.

This clonotype was detected ten times or more. The chain uses TRBV4-1 and TRBJ2-5; 10 bases line up with TRBD2. The germline V gene encodes CDR1 MGHRA and CDR2 YSYEKL. The CDR3 runs to 18 residues. Unmatched junction bases numbered 10, after V lost 1 base and J lost 2 bases. CDR3 protein: CASSQVVPLAGVQETQYF. CDR3 bases: TGCGCCAGCAGCCAAGTGGTCCCTCTAGCGGGAGTTCAAGAGACCCAGTACTTC.

This clonotype has only a few counts. This could be a read error, since a much larger clone is one nucleotide away. The J gene is TRBJ2-1, the V gene TRBV5-1, with D unclear. From germline, CDR1 is SGHRS and CDR2 YFSETQ. There are 15 residues in the CDR3. Trimming shortened V by 0 bases and J by 8 bases, and 15 bases separated the two germline ends. The CDR3 sequence is CASSLAAMTSDEQFF. CDR3 coding DNA: TGCGCCAGCAGCTTGGCGGCTATGACCTCGGATGAGCAGTTCTTC. The full variable domain, completed using reference TRBV5-1 and TRBJ2-1, is KAGVTQTPRYLIKTRGQQVTLSCSPISGHRSVSWYQQTPGQGLQFLFEYFSETQRNKGNFPGRFSGRQFSNSRSEMNVSTLELGDSALYLCASSLAAMTSDEQFFGPGTRLTVL.

This clonotype was detected many times. CDR3 loop: CASNTPGYTF. Written as DNA, the CDR3 is TGTGCCAGCAACACTCCTGGCTACACCTTC. The genes are TRBV2 and TRBJ1-2; unclear D gene. V shed 7 bases and J shed 7 bases, with 7 bases lying between them. The CDR3 loop spans 10 amino acids. Germline CDR1 reads SNHLY; CDR2 reads FYNNEI.

This clonotype was counted many times. This sequence joins TRBV20-1 and TRBJ2-3, with 10 bases that match TRBD2. Germline CDR1 and CDR2: DFQATT and SNEGSKA (reference sequence). After removal of 4 bases from V and 1 base from J, the junction contained 5 bases not matched to a gene. The CDR3 extends over 15 amino acids. The CDR3 sequence: CSATKRGGRTDTQYF. The CDR3 coding sequence is TGCAGTGCTACTAAGCGGGGGGGGCGCACAGATACGCAGTATTTT.

On this clonotype itself: A much larger clone differs from this one at a single base, so this may be a read error. This chain uses TRBV9 with TRBJ2-3, with a tentative D call TRBD2 (6 bases). Germline V gives CDR1 SGDLS, CDR2 YYNGEE. The CDR3 sequence is 14 residues long. Trimming left V 0 bases short and J 5 bases short, with 10 bases between. This CDR3 reads CASSVVAEGDTQYF. CDR3 DNA: TGTGCCAGCAGCGTAGTGGCGGAGGGAGATACGCAGTATTTT.

The V call is TRBV18, the J call TRBJ1-5; D call uncertain. V was pared by 4 bases and J by 4 bases, with 8 bases between. The CDR3 extends over 13 amino acids. Germline V gene sequence: CDR1 KGHSH, CDR2 LQKENI. CDR3 sequence reads: CASSLAENQPQHF. DNA of the CDR3: TGTGCCAGCTCACTAGCGGAGAATCAGCCCCAGCATTTT.

The J gene is TRBJ2-1, the V gene TRBV20-1, with 8 bases identical to TRBD2. CDR1 and CDR2 from the germline V gene are DFQATT and SNEGSKA (reference sequence). The CDR3 consists of 14 residues. Germline trimming cut 3 bases from V and 6 bases from J; bases unmatched to any gene: 7. The CDR3: CSARAGGVINEQFF. The CDR3 coding sequence is TGCAGTGCTAGGGCGGGAGGTGTCATCAATGAGCAGTTCTTC.

On this clonotype: A junction boundary mismatches the germline segment, possibly from a read error. The chain has TRBV18 and TRBJ2-1, with 9 bases lining up with TRBD1. The CDR3 consists of 15 residues. CDR1 and CDR2 (germline): KGHSH, LQKENI. CDR3 sequence reads: CVSSPQGAVLNEQFF. The DNA of the CDR3 is TGTGTCAGCTCGCCACAGGGGGCGGTCCTCAATGAGCAGTTCTTC.

Ten or more counts support this clonotype. This rearrangement joins TRBV10-3 to TRBJ2-7, with 9 bases fitting TRBD1. The CDR3 has 13 residues. Germline CDR1 reads ENHRY; CDR2 reads SYGVKD. The ends lost 10 bases at V and 4 bases at J; junction bases unmatched: 8. The DNA for the CDR3 is TGTGCCACCGGGACAGGGTCGGGATACGAGCAGTACTTC. Translation gives CATGTGSGYEQYF.

In this sample, this clonotype turned up a few times. The chain carries TRBV18 and TRBJ1-1, with D tentatively TRBD1 (5 bases). With 3 bases removed from V and 4 bases from J, the gap between germline ends came to 15 bases. There are 15 residues in the CDR3. CDR1 and CDR2 from the germline V gene are KGHSH and LQKENI. CDR3 sequence: CASSPSVKGSTEAFF. CDR3 sequence (DNA): TGTGCCAGCTCACCCTCGGTTAAGGGGAGCACTGAAGCTTTCTTT.

This clonotype was observed many times. A much more abundant neighbour one base away suggests this may be a read error. The V and J genes are TRBV10-3 and TRBJ2-7; TRBD2 might be the D (6 bases). The V and J ends lost 7 bases and 7 bases respectively, with 14 bases between them. The CDR3 covers 12 residues. Germline V gene sequence: CDR1 ENHRY, CDR2 SYGVKD. CDR3 protein: CAIMEGHNEQYF. CDR3 sequence (DNA): TGTGCCATCATGGAGGGCCACAATGAGCAGTACTTC.

This clonotype was picked up many times. This rearrangement joins TRBV9 to TRBJ2-3; possibly TRBD1 for D (6 bases). The CDR3 is made up of 16 amino acids. Germline V gives CDR1 SGDLS, CDR2 YYNGEE. The V end was cut by 4 bases, the J end by 3 bases, with 18 bases between. CDR3 amino acids: CASSNSRDILTDTQYF. The CDR3 DNA is TGTGCCAGCAGCAATTCCCGGGACATACTAACAGATACGCAGTATTTT.

This clonotype has ten or more counts. This chain uses TRBV7-3 with TRBJ2-7; TRBD2 is a possible D gene (6 bases). CDR3 length: 12 amino acids. Trimming removed 3 bases from V and 5 bases from J, with 8 bases in between. Per the germline V gene, CDR1 is SGHTA and CDR2 is FQGTGA. DNA of the CDR3: TGTGCCAGCAGCTTTGGGGAGGACGAGCAGTACTTC. Protein sequence: CASSFGEDEQYF.

This clonotype was picked up many times. The chain carries TRBV9 and TRBJ2-3; 7 bases map to TRBD1. CDR1 and CDR2 from the germline V gene are SGDLS and YYNGEE. V gave up 4 bases and J gave up 6 bases; unmatched junction bases: 8. The CDR3 covers 14 residues. The CDR3 protein is CASSHGTVPDTQYF. The CDR3 coding sequence is TGTGCCAGCAGCCACGGGACAGTACCTGATACGCAGTATTTT.

As concerns this clonotype: A clone one base away is much larger, so this may be a read error. J is TRBJ2-1 and V is TRBV5-1, with unresolved D. Germline V lookup: CDR1 SGHRS, CDR2 YFSETQ. The length of the CDR3 is 15 residues. The CDR3 loop is CAGSLVGNRYNEQFF. The CDR3 bases are TGCGCCGGCAGCTTGGTAGGGAACCGGTACAATGAGCAGTTCTTC.

Many counts were recorded for this clonotype. This chain connects TRBV12-3 or TRBV12-4 to TRBJ1-6; 7 bases line up with TRBD1. The CDR3 covers 14 residues. After removal of 6 bases from V and 9 bases from J, the junction contained 8 bases not matched to a gene. CDR3 nucleotides: TGTGCCAGCAGGGGGACAGCTCCCTCTTCACCCCTCCACTTT. Its translation is CASRGTAPSSPLHF.

The count of this clonotype is one. The genes are TRBV13 and TRBJ2-5; D possibly corresponds to TRBD2 (5 bases). The last part of the DNA fits TRBJ2-7 better; the J call may be wrong. Germline assignment: CDR1 PRHDT and CDR2 FYEKMQ (reference sequence). The CDR3 length is 14 residues. The CDR3 loop is CASSPGLLPDEQYF. Here the CDR3 DNA reads TGTGCCAGCAGCCCCGGACTTCTCCCGGACGAGCAGTACTTC.